This T cell receptor beta chain was observed in a study of blood T cells in healthy people across ages. This clonotype was observed a few times. Combining a sample-barcoded 5' primer with a J-beta primer mix, a second PCR ran for roughly 7 to 12 cycles. Each CDR3 protein gets one entry after TCRdb re-called the 5' RACE reads with MiXCR. Of over 700,000 distinct CDR3 sequences listed, 20% to 25% are singletons. The same data also contributed to another study, on T cells of mothers and their children.

The TCR sequence derives from a boy younger than 18 in good health. The sample was blood.

CDR3 in DNA: TGCGCCAGCAGCCAAGATCCGCCAGGCGGGAGGGCCACGGGGCAGTACTTC. It encodes CASSQDPPGGRATGQYF. The V and J genes are TRBV4-1 and TRBJ2-5; TRBD2 matches 9 bases. The CDR3 loop spans 17 amino acids. In germline, CDR1 is MGHRA, CDR2 YSYEKL. The J segment lost 11 bases and the V segment lost 0 bases, leaving 16 bases of the junction unmatched.